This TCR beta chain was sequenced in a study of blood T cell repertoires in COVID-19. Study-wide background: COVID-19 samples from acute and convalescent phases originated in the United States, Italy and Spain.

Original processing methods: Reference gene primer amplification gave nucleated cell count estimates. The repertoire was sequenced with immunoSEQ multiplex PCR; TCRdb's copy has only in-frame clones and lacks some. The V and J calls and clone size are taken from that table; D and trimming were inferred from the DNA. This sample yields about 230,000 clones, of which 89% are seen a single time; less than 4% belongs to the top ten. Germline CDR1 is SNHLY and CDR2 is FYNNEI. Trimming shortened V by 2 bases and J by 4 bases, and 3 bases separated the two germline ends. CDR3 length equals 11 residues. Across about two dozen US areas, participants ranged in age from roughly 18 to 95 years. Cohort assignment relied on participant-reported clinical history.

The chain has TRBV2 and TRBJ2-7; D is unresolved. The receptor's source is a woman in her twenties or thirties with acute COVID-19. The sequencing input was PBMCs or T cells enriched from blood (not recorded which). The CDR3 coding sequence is TGTGCCAGCAGTGAACTTTACGAGCAGTACTTC. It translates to CASSELYEQYF.